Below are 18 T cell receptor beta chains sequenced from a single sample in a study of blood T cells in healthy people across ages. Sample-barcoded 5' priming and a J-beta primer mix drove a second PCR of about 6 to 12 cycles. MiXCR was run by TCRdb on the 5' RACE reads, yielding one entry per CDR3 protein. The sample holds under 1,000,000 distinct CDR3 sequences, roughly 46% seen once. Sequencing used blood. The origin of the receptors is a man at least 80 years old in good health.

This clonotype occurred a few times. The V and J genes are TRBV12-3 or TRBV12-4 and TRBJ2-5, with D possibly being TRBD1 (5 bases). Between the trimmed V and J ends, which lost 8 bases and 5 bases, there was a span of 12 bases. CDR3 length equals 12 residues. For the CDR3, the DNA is TGTGCCAGCTGGGGCTCGGCGGAGACCCAGTACTTC. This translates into CASWGSAETQYF.

This CDR3 reads CASSQQSGAGSSDTQYF. The CDR3 DNA reads TGTGCCAGCAGCCAGCAAAGTGGCGCGGGGAGTTCAGATACGCAGTATTTT. J is TRBJ2-3 and V is TRBV4-2; tentative D call: TRBD2 (6 bases). This CDR3 has 17 residues. Trimming took 3 bases from V and 4 from J, leaving 20 bases between them. CDR1 and CDR2 from the germline V gene are LGHNA and YNFKEQ.

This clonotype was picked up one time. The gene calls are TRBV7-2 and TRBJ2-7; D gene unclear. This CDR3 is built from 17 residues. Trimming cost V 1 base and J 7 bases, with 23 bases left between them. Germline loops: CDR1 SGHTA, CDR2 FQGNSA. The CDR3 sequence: CASSLVWGSRPINEQYF. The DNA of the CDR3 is TGTGCCAGCAGCTTAGTGTGGGGATCTCGTCCCATCAATGAGCAGTACTTC.

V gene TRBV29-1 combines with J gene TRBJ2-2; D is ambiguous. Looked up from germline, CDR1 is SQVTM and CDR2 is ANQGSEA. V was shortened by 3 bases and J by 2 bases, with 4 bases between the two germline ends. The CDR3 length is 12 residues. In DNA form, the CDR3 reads TGCAGCGTTGAGCCTAACACCGGGGAGCTGTTTTTT. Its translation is CSVEPNTGELFF.

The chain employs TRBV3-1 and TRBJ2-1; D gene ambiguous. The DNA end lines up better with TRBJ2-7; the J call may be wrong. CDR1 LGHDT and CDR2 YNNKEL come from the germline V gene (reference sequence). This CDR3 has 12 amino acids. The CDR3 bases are TGTGCCAGCAGCCAATCGTTCAATGAGCAGTACTTC. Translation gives CASSQSFNEQYF.

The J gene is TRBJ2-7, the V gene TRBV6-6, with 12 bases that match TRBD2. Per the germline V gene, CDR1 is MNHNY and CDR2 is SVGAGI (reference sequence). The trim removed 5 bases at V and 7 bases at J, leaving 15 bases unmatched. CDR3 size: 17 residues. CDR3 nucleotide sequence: TGTGCCAGCAGTAGGAAGACTAGCGGGAGATTACGGGAGGAGCAGTACTTC. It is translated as CASSRKTSGRLREEQYF.

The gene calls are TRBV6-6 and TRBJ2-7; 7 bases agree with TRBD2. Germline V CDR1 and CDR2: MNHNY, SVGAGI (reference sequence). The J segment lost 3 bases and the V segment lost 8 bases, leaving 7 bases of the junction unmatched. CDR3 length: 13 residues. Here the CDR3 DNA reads TGTGCCAGCGGGGCGGGGGTTGGCTACGAGCAGTACTTC. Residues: CASGAGVGYEQYF.

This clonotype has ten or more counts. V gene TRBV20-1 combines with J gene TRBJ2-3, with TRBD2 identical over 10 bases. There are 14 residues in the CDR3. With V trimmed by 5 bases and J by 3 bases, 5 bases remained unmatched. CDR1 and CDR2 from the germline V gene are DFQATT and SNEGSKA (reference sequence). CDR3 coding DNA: TGCAGTGCTGAGAGCGGGAGGGGAACAGATACGCAGTATTTT. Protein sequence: CSAESGRGTDTQYF.

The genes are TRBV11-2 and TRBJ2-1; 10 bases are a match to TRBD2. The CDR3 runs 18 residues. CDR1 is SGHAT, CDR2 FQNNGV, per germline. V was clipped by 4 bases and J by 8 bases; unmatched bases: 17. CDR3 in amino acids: CASSSQPPLAGVGYEQFF. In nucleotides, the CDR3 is TGTGCCAGCAGCTCCCAACCCCCTCTAGCGGGAGTCGGCTATGAGCAGTTCTTC.

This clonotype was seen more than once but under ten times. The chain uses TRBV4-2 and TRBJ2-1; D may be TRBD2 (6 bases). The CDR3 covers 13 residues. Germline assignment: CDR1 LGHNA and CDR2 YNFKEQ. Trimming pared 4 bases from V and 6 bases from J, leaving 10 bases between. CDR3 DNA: TGTGCCAGCAGCCTTCCGGGAGTCAATGAGCAGTTCTTC. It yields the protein CASSLPGVNEQFF.

CDR3 nucleotides: TGTGCCAGCAGCCGAGCCCATGAAGAGACCCAGTACTTC. This codes for CASSRAHEETQYF. V is TRBV7-2 and J is TRBJ2-5; D uncertain. V gave up 5 bases and J gave up 3 bases, with 10 bases separating them. CDR3 length equals 13 residues. From germline, CDR1 is SGHTA and CDR2 FQGNSA.

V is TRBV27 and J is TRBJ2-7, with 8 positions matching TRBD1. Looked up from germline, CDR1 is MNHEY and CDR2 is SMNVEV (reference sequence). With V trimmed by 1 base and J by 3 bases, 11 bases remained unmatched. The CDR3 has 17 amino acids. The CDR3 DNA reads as TGTGCCAGCAGTTTATATACCAGGACAGGGAGCCACTACGAGCAGTACTTC. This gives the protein CASSLYTRTGSHYEQYF.

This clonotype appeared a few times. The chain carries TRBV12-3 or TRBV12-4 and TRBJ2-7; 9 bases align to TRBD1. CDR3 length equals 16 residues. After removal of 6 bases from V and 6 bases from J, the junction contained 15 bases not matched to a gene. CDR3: CASSSRAGTGKLEQYF. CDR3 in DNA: TGTGCCAGCAGCTCCCGGGCCGGGACAGGGAAGCTCGAGCAGTACTTC.

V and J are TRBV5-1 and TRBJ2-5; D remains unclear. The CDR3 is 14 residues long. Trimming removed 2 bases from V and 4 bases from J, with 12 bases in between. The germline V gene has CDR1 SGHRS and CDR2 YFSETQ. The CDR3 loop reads CASSFRTQAETQYF. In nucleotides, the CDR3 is TGCGCCAGCAGCTTTAGGACCCAGGCAGAGACCCAGTACTTC.

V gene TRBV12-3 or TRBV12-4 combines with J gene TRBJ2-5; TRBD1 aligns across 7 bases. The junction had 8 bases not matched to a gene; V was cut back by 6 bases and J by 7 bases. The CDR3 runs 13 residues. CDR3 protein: CASSPQGGVTQYF. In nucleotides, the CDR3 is TGTGCCAGCAGCCCCCAAGGGGGCGTGACCCAGTACTTC.

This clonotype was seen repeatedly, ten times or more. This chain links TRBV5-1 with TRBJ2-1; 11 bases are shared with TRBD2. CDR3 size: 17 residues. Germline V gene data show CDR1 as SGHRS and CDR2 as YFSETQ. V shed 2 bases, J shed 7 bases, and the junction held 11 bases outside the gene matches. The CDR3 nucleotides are TGCGCCAGCAGCTTTAATTCCGAACTAGCGGGAGTTAATGAGCAGTTCTTC. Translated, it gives CASSFNSELAGVNEQFF. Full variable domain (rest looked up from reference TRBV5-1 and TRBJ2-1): KAGVTQTPRYLIKTRGQQVTLSCSPISGHRSVSWYQQTPGQGLQFLFEYFSETQRNKGNFPGRFSGRQFSNSRSEMNVSTLELGDSALYLCASSFNSELAGVNEQFFGPGTRLTVL.

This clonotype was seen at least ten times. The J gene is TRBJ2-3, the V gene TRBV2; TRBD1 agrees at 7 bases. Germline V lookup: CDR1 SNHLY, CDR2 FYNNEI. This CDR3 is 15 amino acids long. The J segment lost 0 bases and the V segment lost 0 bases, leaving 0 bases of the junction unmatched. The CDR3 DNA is TGTGCCAGCAGTGAAGCGGGACAGAGCACAGATACGCAGTATTTT. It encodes CASSEAGQSTDTQYF.

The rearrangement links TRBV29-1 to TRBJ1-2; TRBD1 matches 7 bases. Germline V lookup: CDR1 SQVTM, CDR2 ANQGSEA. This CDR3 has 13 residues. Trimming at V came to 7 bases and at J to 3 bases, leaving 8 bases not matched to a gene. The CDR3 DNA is TGCAGCGGCCACAGGGGATTGGACTATGGCTACACCTTC. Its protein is CSGHRGLDYGYTF.